The 24 T cell receptor beta chains below all came from one sample that was sequenced in a study of blood T cell repertoires in COVID-19. Profiling relied on immunoSEQ multiplex PCR, and the TCRdb table lists in-frame clones only, not all of them. The repertoire holds about 220,000 clones, with about 79% as singletons. The sample consisted of peripheral blood. These receptors all come from a middle-aged man with active or convalescent COVID-19.

The chain couples TRBV6-5 to TRBJ1-5; D may be TRBD1 (6 bases). The germline CDR1 and CDR2 sequences are MNHEY and SVGAGI. V lost 6 bases, J lost 1 base, and 10 bases lay in between. CDR3 length equals 14 residues. The CDR3, as DNA: TGTGCCAGCAGCACAGGGTTCAGCAATCAGCCCCAGCATTTT. Its protein is CASSTGFSNQPQHF.

The rearrangement joins TRBV5-4 to TRBJ2-7, with 11 positions matching TRBD2. The ends lost 5 bases at V and 6 bases at J; junction bases unmatched: 4. CDR1 and CDR2 from the germline V gene are SGHNT and YYREEE (reference sequence). The CDR3 extends over 13 amino acids. The CDR3 is CASRSGLAGEQYF. The CDR3, as DNA: TGTGCCAGCAGAAGCGGACTAGCGGGCGAGCAGTACTTC.

The chain couples TRBV5-6 to TRBJ1-2; 7 positions agree with TRBD1. Germline values: CDR1 SGHDT, CDR2 YYEEEE. This CDR3 region has 14 residues. V was clipped by 1 base and J by 6 bases; unmatched bases: 6. In nucleotides, the CDR3 is TGTGCCAGCAGCTTGCGACAGGGTATGGATGGCTACACCTTC. This codes for CASSLRQGMDGYTF. Variable domain in full (rest from reference TRBV5-6 and TRBJ1-2): DAGVTQSPTHLIKTRGQQVTLRCSPKSGHDTVSWYQQALGQGPQFIFQYYEEEERQRGNFPDRFSGHQFPNYSSELNVNALLLGDSALYLCASSLRQGMDGYTFGSGTRLTVV.

The chain employs TRBV4-1 and TRBJ2-1; TRBD1 might be the D (6 bases). CDR1 is MGHRA and CDR2 is YSYEKL in the germline V gene. The CDR3 runs to 14 residues. Trimming left V 3 bases short and J 6 bases short, with 12 bases between. The chain's CDR3 is CASSHPGVPNEQFF. In DNA form, the CDR3 reads TGCGCCAGCAGCCATCCAGGGGTCCCCAATGAGCAGTTCTTC.

This chain links TRBV28 with TRBJ2-7; maybe TRBD2 (7 bases). Germline V CDR1 and CDR2: MDHEN, SYDVKM. This CDR3 spans 16 amino acids. V was cut by 6 bases and J by 3 bases, with 21 bases left in between. The CDR3 region has the DNA TGTGCCAGCAGGGGCTCTTCGGGGGGCGCTTTCTACGAGCAGTACTTC. It yields the protein CASRGSSGGAFYEQYF.

This chain connects TRBV7-8 to TRBJ2-3; a possible D gene is TRBD2 (7 bases). V lost 1 base and J lost 4, with 15 bases in between. Looked up from germline, CDR1 is SGHVS and CDR2 is FQNEAQ. The CDR3 has 16 amino acids. The CDR3 DNA follows: TGTGCCAGCAGCTTAGTAGGGGCGGGGGCGTCAGATACGCAGTATTTT. This sequence encodes CASSLVGAGASDTQYF.

This chain connects TRBV4-1 to TRBJ2-3, with 9 bases fitting TRBD2. This CDR3 contains 15 residues. With V trimmed by 3 bases and J by 3 bases, 4 bases remained unmatched. The germline gives CDR1 MGHRA, CDR2 YSYEKL. The CDR3: CASSHRTSVTDTQYF. The CDR3, as DNA: TGCGCCAGCAGCCACCGGACTAGCGTGACAGATACGCAGTATTTT.

The chain combines TRBV6-1 with TRBJ1-3; D is perhaps TRBD1 (5 bases). The CDR3 sequence is 15 residues long. Trimming left V 0 bases short and J 1 base short, with 7 bases between. The V gene's germline CDR1 is MNHNS and CDR2 SASEGT. The CDR3 DNA follows: TGTGCCAGCAGTGAAGCCCAGGGTTCTGGAAACACCATATATTTT. Translation gives CASSEAQGSGNTIYF.

The chain couples TRBV4-3 to TRBJ2-2; 8 nucleotides match TRBD2. The length of the CDR3 is 20 residues. CDR1 and CDR2 (germline): LGHNA, YSLEER. Losses at the gene ends were 4 bases for V and 1 base for J; bases not matched to a gene: 17. The CDR3 protein is CASSLKIVYGGAKNTGELFF. The DNA of the CDR3 is TGCGCCAGCAGCCTCAAGATTGTATACGGGGGGGCGAAGAACACCGGGGAGCTGTTTTTT.

The chain carries TRBV28 and TRBJ1-1, with unresolved D. Trimming pared 2 bases from V and 6 bases from J, leaving 10 bases between. This CDR3 has 13 residues. Germline CDR1 is MDHEN and CDR2 is SYDVKM. CDR3: CASSLGGLAEAFF. CDR3 bases: TGTGCCAGCAGTTTAGGTGGGCTGGCTGAAGCTTTCTTT.

This rearrangement joins TRBV4-3 to TRBJ1-4, with 9 nucleotides matching TRBD1. This CDR3 is built from 16 residues. After removal of 3 bases from V and 3 bases from J, the junction contained 5 bases not matched to a gene. Per the germline V gene, CDR1 is LGHNA and CDR2 is YSLEER. CDR3 sequence reads: CASSQDRGAANEKLFF. DNA of the CDR3: TGCGCCAGCAGCCAGGACAGGGGCGCTGCTAATGAAAAACTGTTTTTT.

The V call is TRBV3-1 (or the pseudogene TRBV3-2), the J call TRBJ2-3; 15 positions match TRBD2. The CDR3 has 18 amino acids. Germline-derived CDR1 and CDR2 are LGHDT and YNNKEL (reference sequence). V shed 5 bases, J shed 2 bases, and the junction held 8 bases outside the gene matches. Here the CDR3 DNA reads TGTGCCAGCAGCGACTCCGGGACTAGCGGGAGGACCACAGATACGCAGTATTTT. Translation: CASSDSGTSGRTTDTQYF.

This chain links TRBV3-1 (or the pseudogene TRBV3-2) with TRBJ2-5; 12 bases align to TRBD2. Looked up from germline, CDR1 is LGHDT and CDR2 is YNNKEL (reference sequence). V gave up 6 bases and J gave up 5 bases; unmatched junction bases: 7. The CDR3 sequence is 15 residues long. Here the CDR3 DNA reads TGTGCCAGCAGGCCTAGCGGGGGGGGATGGGAGACCCAGTACTTC. This gives the protein CASRPSGGGWETQYF.

The chain is built from TRBV7-9 and TRBJ2-5; D is possibly TRBD1 (5 bases). Trimming took 5 bases from V and 1 from J, leaving 14 bases between them. Germline CDR1 reads SEHNR; CDR2 reads FQNEAQ (reference sequence). CDR3 length equals 15 residues. The CDR3 spells CASSPTPDIQETQYF. CDR3 DNA: TGTGCCAGCAGCCCTACCCCGGACATCCAAGAGACCCAGTACTTC. The full variable domain, completed using reference TRBV7-9 and TRBJ2-5, is DTGVSQNPRHKITKRGQNVTFRCDPISEHNRLYWYRQTLGQGPEFLTYFQNEAQLEKSRLLSDRFSAERPKGSFSTLEIQRTEQGDSAMYLCASSPTPDIQETQYFGPGTRLLVL.

Regarding this clone: This specimen includes other DNA sequences encoding the same CDR3. The chain employs TRBV18 and TRBJ2-7; D unresolved. CDR1 KGHSH and CDR2 LQKENI come from the germline V gene. Trimming cost V 3 bases and J 3 bases, with 6 bases left between them. This CDR3 spans 12 amino acids. The CDR3 coding sequence is TGTGCCAGCTCACCTGGCGGCTACGAGCAGTACTTC. Its protein is CASSPGGYEQYF.

The rearrangement links TRBV3-1 (or the pseudogene TRBV3-2) to TRBJ2-2; no reliable D call. CDR1 and CDR2 from the germline V gene are LGHDT and YNNKEL (reference sequence). This CDR3 has 17 amino acids. The V gene lost 2 bases and the J gene lost 1 base, with 14 bases spanning the gap. CDR3 coding DNA: TGTGCCAGCAGCCAACACTTAGGAGTAAAGAACACCGGGGAGCTGTTTTTT. This gives the protein CASSQHLGVKNTGELFF.

This CDR3 reads CASSWGRTGDGYTF. The CDR3 DNA reads as TGCGCCAGCAGCTGGGGACGGACAGGGGACGGCTACACCTTC. V gene TRBV5-1 combines with J gene TRBJ1-2, with 9 bases fitting TRBD1. Germline V gene sequence: CDR1 SGHRS, CDR2 YFSETQ. V shed 3 bases, J shed 8 bases, and the junction held 8 bases outside the gene matches. The CDR3 runs to 14 residues.

The V and J genes are TRBV5-6 and TRBJ2-7; TRBD2 is a possible D gene (6 bases). From germline, CDR1 is SGHDT and CDR2 YYEEEE. The CDR3 is 16 residues long. V was shortened by 2 bases and J by 0 bases, with 15 bases between the two germline ends. CDR3 sequence reads: CASSFSPGVSSYEQYV. Here the CDR3 DNA reads TGTGCCAGCAGCTTTTCCCCGGGGGTAAGCTCCTACGAGCAGTACGTC.

This chain uses TRBV25-1 with TRBJ2-6; 7 nucleotides match TRBD2. This CDR3 comprises 16 residues. CDR1 and CDR2 from the germline V gene are MGHDK and SYGVNS. The J segment lost 2 bases and the V segment lost 3 bases, leaving 4 bases of the junction unmatched. CDR3 sequence (DNA): TGTGCCAGCAGTGAGGTGGGAGGGGCTGGGGCCAACGTCCTGACTTTC. Residues: CASSEVGGAGANVLTF.

The chain carries TRBV28 and TRBJ1-1, with TRBD1 matching 9 bases. Germline assignment: CDR1 MDHEN and CDR2 SYDVKM. The CDR3 covers 16 residues. Trimming at V came to 6 bases and at J to 2 bases, leaving 10 bases not matched to a gene. The CDR3 DNA reads as TGTGCCAGCAGCTCGGGACAGGGATCTACAAACACTGAAGCTTTCTTT. Translating gives CASSSGQGSTNTEAFF. The whole variable domain, remainder taken from reference TRBV28 and TRBJ1-1, is DVKVTQSSRYLVKRTGEKVFLECVQDMDHENMFWYRQDPGLGLRLIYFSYDVKMKEKGDIPEGYSVSREKKERFSLILESASTNQTSMYLCASSSGQGSTNTEAFFGQGTRLTVV.

This chain connects TRBV19 to TRBJ1-2; the match to TRBD1 covers 11 bases. Germline V CDR1 and CDR2: LNHDA, SQIVND (reference sequence). CDR3 length: 15 amino acids. The ends lost 5 bases at V and 5 bases at J; junction bases unmatched: 7. CDR3 amino acids: CASSHPGQGGYGYTF. The CDR3 region has the DNA TGTGCCAGTAGTCACCCGGGACAGGGGGGTTATGGCTACACCTTC.

The chain links TRBV6-5 to TRBJ2-1; possible D gene TRBD1, 6 bases. V shed 5 bases and J shed 4 bases, with 9 bases lying between them. CDR1 is MNHEY, CDR2 SVGAGI, per germline. The CDR3 is 13 residues long. The CDR3 DNA reads TGTGCCAGCAGTCGGACAGCATACAATGAGCAGTTCTTC. Translated: CASSRTAYNEQFF.

The rearrangement links TRBV24-1 to TRBJ2-1, with a possible D match to TRBD2 (7 bases). Trimming pared 3 bases from V and 4 bases from J, leaving 12 bases between. Germline loops: CDR1 KGHDR, CDR2 SFDVKD. The CDR3 is 15 amino acids. The CDR3 sequence: CATSDGRGGYNEQFF. CDR3 DNA sequence: TGTGCCACCAGTGATGGGAGGGGGGGATACAATGAGCAGTTCTTC.

The CDR3 loop is CASSSGGTNTGELFF. The CDR3 DNA is TGTGCCAGCAGTTCGGGGGGCACGAACACCGGGGAGCTGTTTTTT. The chain combines TRBV6-2 or TRBV6-3 with TRBJ2-2; tentatively, D is TRBD2 (7 bases). CDR3 length equals 15 residues. V shed 4 bases and J shed 0 bases, with 9 bases lying between them. Germline V CDR1 and CDR2: MNHEY, SVGEGT.